This T cell receptor beta chain came from a study of T cell repertoires in cytomegalovirus infection. Study context: Recently identified HLA-C-restricted and well-studied HLA-B-restricted CMV epitopes were used. The public TCR beta signatures pointed to both CMV infection and matching HLA type. Study observations and caveats: Cumulated frequencies of public TCR beta families served to identify carriers of CMV plus the relevant HLA.

TCRdb analysed the reads with MiXCR anew, one entry per CDR3 protein. Altogether more than 95,000 distinct CDR3 sequences are present, 25% to 35% being singletons, with the ten largest covering approximately 50%. As to this clonotype: Its cognate antigen is unknown.

This CDR3 spans 14 amino acids. Per germline, CDR1 SGHRS and CDR2 YFSETQ. The V gene lost 7 bases and the J gene lost 0 bases, with 13 bases spanning the gap. The source is a human donor in good health (CMV status not recorded). Some clones in this sample may be carry-over from other donors' samples. The V and J genes are TRBV5-1 and TRBJ1-2; D gene unclear. This specimen was CD8+ T cells from cultured PBMCs, taken from culture after CMV antigen stimulation. Here the CDR3 reads CASRQSTTNYGYTF. CDR3 nucleotide sequence: TGCGCCAGCCGGCAGTCCACCACTAACTATGGCTACACCTTC.